These T cell receptor beta chains were read from a single sample in a study of OX40 agonist ivuxolimab in advanced cancers. TCRdb keeps only in-frame clones here, not all; method: immunoSEQ multiplex PCR. Of some 60,000 clones detected, around 83% appear once; the ten largest clones hold more than 25%. The sample consisted of CD4+ or CD8+ T cells sorted from blood, taken in a trial of the OX40 agonist ivuxolimab. These TCRs come from an adult with an advanced solid tumor such as melanoma, head and neck, liver or kidney cancer. The CDR3 runs from the conserved cysteine through the conserved F or W. Fields, in order: clone size, D gene, J gene, V gene, CDR3 DNA, CDR3 protein. A D gene is named only where the DNA matches it firmly. A clone size is listed for some rows: how often the clone was seen (once, few, many), or a class if it is expanded.

>few|TRBD1|TRBJ2-2|TRBV19
TGTGCCAGTAACCAGGGACAGGGGGCTCTGAACACCGGGGAGCTGTTTTTT
CASNQGQGALNTGELFF
>once|.|TRBJ2-7|TRBV5-4
TGTGCCAGCAGCTTATTGGGGGGAAGCTCCTACGAGCAGTACTTC
CASSLLGGSSYEQYF
>.|TRBD1|TRBJ1-5|TRBV28
TGTGCCAGCAGCCCCCCGGGACAGGGGCCATATAGCAATCAGCCCCAGCATTTT
CASSPPGQGPYSNQPQHF
>.|TRBD1|TRBJ2-2|TRBV28
TGTGCCAGCAGGGACAGGGGAGGGTCCGGGGAGCTGTTTTTT
CASRDRGGSGELFF
>few|TRBD1|TRBJ2-3|TRBV9
TGTGCCAGCAGCGTAGCTCCTCCGAGACAGGGCCTAGACACAGATACGCAGTATTTT
CASSVAPPRQGLDTDTQYF
>.|.|TRBJ1-6|TRBV18
TGTGCCAGCTCCCCAGGACCGGATTCACCCCTCCACTTT
CASSPGPDSPLHF
>few|.|TRBJ2-3|TRBV15
TGTGCCACCAGCAGAGCCCAGCTCGCAGATACGCAGTATTTT
CATSRAQLADTQYF
>.|.|TRBJ2-7|TRBV29-1
TGCAGCGTTGGGGTGGGGGGCGGTGCGGGTGGATCCTACGAGCAGTACTTC
CSVGVGGGAGGSYEQYF
>once|.|TRBJ1-2|TRBV9
TGTGCCAGCAGCGTAGTGGGCACTAGCGATGGCTACACCTTC
CASSVVGTSDGYTF
>.|.|TRBJ2-7|TRBV2
TGTGCCAGCAGTGACGTTCAGCAGGACCAGCAGTACTTC
CASSDVQQDQQYF
>.|.|TRBJ1-4|TRBV6-4
TGTGCCAGCAGTGACTCGGTATCACGAAGAAAACTGTTTTTT
CASSDSVSRRKLFF